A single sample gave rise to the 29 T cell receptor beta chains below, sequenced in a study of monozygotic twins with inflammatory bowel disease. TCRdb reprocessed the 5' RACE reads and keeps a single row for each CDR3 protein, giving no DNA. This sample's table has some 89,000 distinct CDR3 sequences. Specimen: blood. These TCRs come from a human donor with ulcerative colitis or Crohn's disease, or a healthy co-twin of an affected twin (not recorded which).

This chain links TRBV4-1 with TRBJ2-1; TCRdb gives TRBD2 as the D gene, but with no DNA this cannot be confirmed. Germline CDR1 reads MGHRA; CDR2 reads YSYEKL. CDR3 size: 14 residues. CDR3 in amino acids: CASTALAGINEQFF.

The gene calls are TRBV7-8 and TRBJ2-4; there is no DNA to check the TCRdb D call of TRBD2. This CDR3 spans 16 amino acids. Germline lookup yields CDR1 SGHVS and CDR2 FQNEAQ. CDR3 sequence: CASSLGLAGGQNIQYF.

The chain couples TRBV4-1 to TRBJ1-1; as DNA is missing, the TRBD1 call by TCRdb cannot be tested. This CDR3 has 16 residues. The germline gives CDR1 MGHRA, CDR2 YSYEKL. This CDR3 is CASSRGGGGRYTEAFF.

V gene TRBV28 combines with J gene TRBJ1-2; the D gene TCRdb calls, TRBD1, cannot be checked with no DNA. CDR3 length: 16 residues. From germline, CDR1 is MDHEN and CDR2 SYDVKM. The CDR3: CASSLEDGGRVYGYTF.

This CDR3 reads CSGGTEVGACTF. The chain uses TRBV29-1 and TRBJ1-2. CDR3 length: 12 residues. CDR1 is SQVTM, CDR2 ANQGSEA, per germline. The whole variable domain, filled in from reference TRBV29-1 and TRBJ1-2, reads SAVISQKPSRDICQRGTSLTIQCQVDSQVTMMFWYRQQPGQSLTLIATANQGSEATYESGFVIDKFPISRPNLTFSTLTVSNMSPEDSSIYLCSGGTEVGACTFGSGTRLTVV.

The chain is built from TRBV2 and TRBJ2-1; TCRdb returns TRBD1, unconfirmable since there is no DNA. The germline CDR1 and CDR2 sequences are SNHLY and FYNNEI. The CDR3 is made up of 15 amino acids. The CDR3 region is CASSVNLWTGGEQFF.

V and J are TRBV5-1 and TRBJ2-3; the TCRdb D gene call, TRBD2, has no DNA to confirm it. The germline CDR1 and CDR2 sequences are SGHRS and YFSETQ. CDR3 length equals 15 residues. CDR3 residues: CASSLTSISTDTQYF.

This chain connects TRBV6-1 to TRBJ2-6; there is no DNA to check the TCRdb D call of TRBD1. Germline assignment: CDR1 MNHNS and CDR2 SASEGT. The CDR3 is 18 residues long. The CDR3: CASSPTGVGYSGANVLTF.

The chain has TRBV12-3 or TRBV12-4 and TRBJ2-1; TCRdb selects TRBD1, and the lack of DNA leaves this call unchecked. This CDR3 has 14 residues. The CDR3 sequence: CASSPGTGRNEQFF.

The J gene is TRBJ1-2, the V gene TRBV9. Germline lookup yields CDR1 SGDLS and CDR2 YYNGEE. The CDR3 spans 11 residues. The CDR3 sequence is CASSVGYGYTF.

CDR3 loop: CASSFQGSYEQYF. This chain uses TRBV12-3 or TRBV12-4 with TRBJ2-7; TCRdb gives TRBD1 as the D gene, but with no DNA this cannot be confirmed. This CDR3 has 13 amino acids.

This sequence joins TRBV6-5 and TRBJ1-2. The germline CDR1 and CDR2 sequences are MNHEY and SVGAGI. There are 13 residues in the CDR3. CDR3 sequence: CASSYSEVGGYTF.

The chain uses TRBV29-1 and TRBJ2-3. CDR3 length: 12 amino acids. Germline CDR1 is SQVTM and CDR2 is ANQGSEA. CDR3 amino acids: CSVEAGTDTQYF.

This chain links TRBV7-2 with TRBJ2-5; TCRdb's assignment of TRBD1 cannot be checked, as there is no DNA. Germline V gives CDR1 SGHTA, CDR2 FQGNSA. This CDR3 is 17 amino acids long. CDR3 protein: CASSLLNPLGGYPTQYF.

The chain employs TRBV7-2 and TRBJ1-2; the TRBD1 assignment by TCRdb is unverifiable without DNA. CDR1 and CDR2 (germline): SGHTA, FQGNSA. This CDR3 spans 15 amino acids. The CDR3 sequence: CASSLARTDYYGYTF.

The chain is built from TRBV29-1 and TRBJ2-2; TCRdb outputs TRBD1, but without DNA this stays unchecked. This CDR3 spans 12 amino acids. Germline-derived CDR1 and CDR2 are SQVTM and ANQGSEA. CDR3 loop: CSGGLNTGELFF.

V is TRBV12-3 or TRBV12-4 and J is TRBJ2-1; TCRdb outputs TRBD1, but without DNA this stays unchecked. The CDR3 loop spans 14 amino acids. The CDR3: CASSSGDVRSEQFF.

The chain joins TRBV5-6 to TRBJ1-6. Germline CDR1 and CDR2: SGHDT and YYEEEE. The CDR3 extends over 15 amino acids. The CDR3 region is CASSRGGEVGSPLHF.

The CDR3 sequence is CASSFPRAGNTIYF. The V and J genes are TRBV7-9 and TRBJ1-3. The germline V gene encodes CDR1 SEHNR and CDR2 FQNEAQ (reference sequence). The length of the CDR3 is 14 residues.

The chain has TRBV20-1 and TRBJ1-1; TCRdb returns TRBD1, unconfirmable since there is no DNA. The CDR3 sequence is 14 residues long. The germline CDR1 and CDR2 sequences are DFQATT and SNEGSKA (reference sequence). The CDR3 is CSARPPGTWGEAFF.

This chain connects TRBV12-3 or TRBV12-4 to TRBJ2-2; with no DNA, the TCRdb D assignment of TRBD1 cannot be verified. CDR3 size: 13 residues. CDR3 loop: CASSIQGSGELFF.

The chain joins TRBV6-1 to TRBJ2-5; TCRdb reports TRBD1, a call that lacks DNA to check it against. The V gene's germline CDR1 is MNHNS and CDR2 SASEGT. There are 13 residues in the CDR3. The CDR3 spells CASSPQGQETQYF.

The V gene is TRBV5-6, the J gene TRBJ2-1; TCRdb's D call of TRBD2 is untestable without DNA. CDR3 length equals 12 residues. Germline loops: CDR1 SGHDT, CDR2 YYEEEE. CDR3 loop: CASSLSGYEQFF.

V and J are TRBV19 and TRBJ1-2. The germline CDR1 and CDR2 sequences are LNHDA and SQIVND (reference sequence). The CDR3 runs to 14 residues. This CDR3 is CATGGGQRGYGYTF.

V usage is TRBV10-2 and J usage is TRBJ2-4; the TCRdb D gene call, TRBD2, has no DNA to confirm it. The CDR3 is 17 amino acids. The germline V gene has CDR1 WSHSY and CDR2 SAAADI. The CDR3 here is CASSESGTSGVGDIQYF.

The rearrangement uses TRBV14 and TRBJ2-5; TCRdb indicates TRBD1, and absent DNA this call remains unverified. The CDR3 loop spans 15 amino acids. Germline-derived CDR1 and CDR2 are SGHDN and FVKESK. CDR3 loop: CASSLQGAIRETQYF. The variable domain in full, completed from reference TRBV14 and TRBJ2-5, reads EAGVTQFPSHSVIEKGQTVTLRCDPISGHDNLYWYRRVMGKEIKFLLHFVKESKQDESGMPNNRFLAERTGGTYSTLKVQPAELEDSGVYFCASSLQGAIRETQYFGPGTRLLVL.

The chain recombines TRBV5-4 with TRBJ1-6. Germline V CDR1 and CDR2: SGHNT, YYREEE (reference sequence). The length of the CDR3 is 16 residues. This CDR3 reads CVVGKEGISYNLPLHF. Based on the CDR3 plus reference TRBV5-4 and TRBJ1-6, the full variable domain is ETGVTQSPTHLIKTRGQQVTLRCSSQSGHNTVSWYQQALGQGPQFIFQYYREEENGRGNFPPRFSGLQFPNYSSELNVNALELDDSALYLCVVGKEGISYNLPLHFGNGTRLTVT.

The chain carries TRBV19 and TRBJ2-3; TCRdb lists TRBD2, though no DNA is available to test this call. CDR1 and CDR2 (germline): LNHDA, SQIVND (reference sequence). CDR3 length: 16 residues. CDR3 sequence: CASSIQLAGGTDTQYF.

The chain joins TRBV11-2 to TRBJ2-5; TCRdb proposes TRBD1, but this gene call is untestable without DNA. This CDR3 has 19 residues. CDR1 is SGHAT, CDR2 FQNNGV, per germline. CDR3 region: CASSLEEGDLGISQETQYF.